This T cell receptor (beta chain) is drawn from a study of immune characterization of retroperitoneal liposarcoma. Trimming took 2 bases from V and 4 from J, leaving 14 bases between them. Looked up from germline, CDR1 is MNHNS and CDR2 is SASEGT. This CDR3 is built from 15 residues. TCRdb passed the PCR reads through MiXCR, listing each CDR3 protein once. The data hold roughly 11,000 distinct CDR3 sequences, with approximately 26% observed a single time. The V gene is TRBV6-1, the J gene TRBJ1-1; TRBD1 is a possible D gene (5 bases). The sequencing input was tumor tissue. The clonotype was recovered from a male donor with retroperitoneal liposarcoma. CDR3 protein: CASSEPQGGFTEAFF. DNA of the CDR3: TGTGCCAGCAGTGAACCTCAGGGAGGATTCACTGAAGCTTTCTTT.